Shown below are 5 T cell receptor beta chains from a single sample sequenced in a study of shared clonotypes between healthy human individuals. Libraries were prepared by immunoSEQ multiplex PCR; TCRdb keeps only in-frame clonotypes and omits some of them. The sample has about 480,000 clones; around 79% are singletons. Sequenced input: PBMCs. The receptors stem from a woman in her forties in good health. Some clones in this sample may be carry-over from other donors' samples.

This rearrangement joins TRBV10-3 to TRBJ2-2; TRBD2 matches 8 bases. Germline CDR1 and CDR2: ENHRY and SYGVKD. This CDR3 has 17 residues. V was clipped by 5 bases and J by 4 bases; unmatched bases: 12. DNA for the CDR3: TGTGCCATCAGTAAAAAATTAAGCGGGAGTGGCACCGGGGAGCTGTTTTTT. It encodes CAISKKLSGSGTGELFF.

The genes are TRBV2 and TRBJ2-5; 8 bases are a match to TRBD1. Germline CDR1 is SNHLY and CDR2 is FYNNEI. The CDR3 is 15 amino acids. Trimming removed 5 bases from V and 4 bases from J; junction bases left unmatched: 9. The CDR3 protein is CASSPWTGTRETQYF. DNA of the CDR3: TGTGCCAGCAGTCCTTGGACAGGGACCCGAGAGACCCAGTACTTC.

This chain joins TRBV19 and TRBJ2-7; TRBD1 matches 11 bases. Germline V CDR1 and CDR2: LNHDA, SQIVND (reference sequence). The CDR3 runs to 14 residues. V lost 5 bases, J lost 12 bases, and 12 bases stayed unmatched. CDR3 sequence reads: CASSSGQGASLVYF. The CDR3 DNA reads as TGTGCCAGTAGTTCAGGACAGGGGGCATCTCTGGTGTACTTC. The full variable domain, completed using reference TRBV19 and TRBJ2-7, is DGGITQSPKYLFRKEGQNVTLSCEQNLNHDAMYWYRQDPGQGLRLIYYSQIVNDFQKGDIAEGYSVSREKKESFPLTVTSAQKNPTAFYLCASSSGQGASLVYFGPGTRLTVT.

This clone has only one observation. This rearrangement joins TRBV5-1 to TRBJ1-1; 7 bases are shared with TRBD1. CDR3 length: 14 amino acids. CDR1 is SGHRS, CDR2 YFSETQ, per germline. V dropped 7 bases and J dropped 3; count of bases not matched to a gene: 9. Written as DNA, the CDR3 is TGCGCCAGCTGCATACAGGGGCGGGACACTGAAGCTTTCTTT. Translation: CASCIQGRDTEAFF.

CDR3 protein: CASSLGGGMAQHF. The CDR3, as DNA: TGTGCCAGCAGTTTGGGAGGCGGAATGGCCCAGCATTTT. The chain recombines TRBV27 with TRBJ1-5; no reliable D call. V was cut by 3 bases and J by 11 bases, with 14 bases left in between. Germline V lookup: CDR1 MNHEY, CDR2 SMNVEV (reference sequence). The CDR3 has 13 residues.